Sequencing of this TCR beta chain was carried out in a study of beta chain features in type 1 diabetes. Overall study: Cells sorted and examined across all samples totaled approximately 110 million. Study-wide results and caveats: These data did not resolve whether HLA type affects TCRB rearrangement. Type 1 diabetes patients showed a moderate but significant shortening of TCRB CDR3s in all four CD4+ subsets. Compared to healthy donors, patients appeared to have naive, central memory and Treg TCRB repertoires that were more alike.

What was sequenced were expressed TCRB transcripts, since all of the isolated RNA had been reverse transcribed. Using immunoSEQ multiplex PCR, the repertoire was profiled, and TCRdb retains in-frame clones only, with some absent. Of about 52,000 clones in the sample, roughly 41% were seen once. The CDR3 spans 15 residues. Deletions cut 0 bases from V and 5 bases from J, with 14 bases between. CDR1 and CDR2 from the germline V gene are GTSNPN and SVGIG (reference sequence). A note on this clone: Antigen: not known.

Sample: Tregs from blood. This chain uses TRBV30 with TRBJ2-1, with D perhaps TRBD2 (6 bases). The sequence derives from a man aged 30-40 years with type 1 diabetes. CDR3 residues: CAWSVPGEWDNEQFF. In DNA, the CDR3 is TGTGCCTGGAGTGTACCGGGAGAATGGGACAATGAGCAGTTCTTC.